This T cell receptor beta chain emerged from a study of T cell repertoires in cytomegalovirus infection. To note about this clonotype: What it recognizes is unknown.

V lost 3 bases, J lost 4 bases, and 9 bases lay in between. The length of the CDR3 is 14 residues. TCRdb reprocessed the reads with MiXCR, giving one entry per CDR3 protein. The sample yields 450,000 to 550,000 distinct CDR3 sequences, about 42% seen once. Study-level results: There were HLA-C-restricted CMV-specific TCR beta clonotypes dominating the ex vivo response.

The receptor was isolated from a human donor in good health (CMV status not recorded). Some clones in this sample may be carry-over from other donors' samples. Sequencing was performed on cultured PBMCs, taken from culture after CMV antigen stimulation. The chain couples TRBV12-3 or TRBV12-4 to TRBJ2-2; D possibly corresponds to TRBD1 (5 bases). The CDR3: CASSFQGSTGELFF. In nucleotides, the CDR3 is TGTGCCAGCAGTTTCCAGGGAAGCACCGGGGAGCTGTTTTTT.